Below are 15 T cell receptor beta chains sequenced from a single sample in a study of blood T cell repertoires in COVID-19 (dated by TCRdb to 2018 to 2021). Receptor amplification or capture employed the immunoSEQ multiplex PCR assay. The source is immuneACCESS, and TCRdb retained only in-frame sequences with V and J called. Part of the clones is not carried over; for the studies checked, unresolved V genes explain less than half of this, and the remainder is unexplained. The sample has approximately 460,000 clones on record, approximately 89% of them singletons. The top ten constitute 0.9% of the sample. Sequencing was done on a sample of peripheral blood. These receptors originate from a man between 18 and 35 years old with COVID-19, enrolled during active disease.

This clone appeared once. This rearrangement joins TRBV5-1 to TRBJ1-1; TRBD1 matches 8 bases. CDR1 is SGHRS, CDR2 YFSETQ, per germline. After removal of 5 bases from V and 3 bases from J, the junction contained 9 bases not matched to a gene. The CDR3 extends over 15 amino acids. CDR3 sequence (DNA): TGCGCCAGCAGTCAAAGGACAGGGCGGGACACTGAAGCTTTCTTT. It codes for CASSQRTGRDTEAFF.

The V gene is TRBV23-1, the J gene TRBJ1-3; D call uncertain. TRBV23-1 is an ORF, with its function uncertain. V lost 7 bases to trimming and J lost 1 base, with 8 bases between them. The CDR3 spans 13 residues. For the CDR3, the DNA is TGCGCCAGCATGACACTTTCTGGAAACACCATATATTTT. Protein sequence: CASMTLSGNTIYF.

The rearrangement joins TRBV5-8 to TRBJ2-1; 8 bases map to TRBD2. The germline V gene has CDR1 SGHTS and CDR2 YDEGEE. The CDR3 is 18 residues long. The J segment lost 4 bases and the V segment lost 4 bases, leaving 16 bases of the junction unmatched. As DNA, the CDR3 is TGTGCCAGCAGCGTGGCCTTGAGTAGCGGGACCCCTTACAATGAGCAGTTCTTC. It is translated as CASSVALSSGTPYNEQFF.

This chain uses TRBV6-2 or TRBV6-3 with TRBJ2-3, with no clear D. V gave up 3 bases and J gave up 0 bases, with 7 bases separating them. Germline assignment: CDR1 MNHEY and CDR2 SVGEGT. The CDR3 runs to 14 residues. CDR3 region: CASSYTSSTDTQYF. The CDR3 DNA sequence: TGTGCCAGCAGTTATACCAGTAGCACAGATACGCAGTATTTT.

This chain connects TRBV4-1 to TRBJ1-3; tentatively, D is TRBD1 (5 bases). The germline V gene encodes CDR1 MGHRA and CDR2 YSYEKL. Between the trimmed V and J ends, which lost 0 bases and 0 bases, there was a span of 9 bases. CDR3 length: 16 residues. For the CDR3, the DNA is TGCGCCAGCAGCCAAGAACGACAGAACTCTGGAAACACCATATATTTT. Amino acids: CASSQERQNSGNTIYF.

For the CDR3, the DNA is TGTGCCAGCAGGGGACAGGGCGACAAAAACATTCAGTACTTC. Amino acid sequence: CASRGQGDKNIQYF. The rearrangement joins TRBV3-1 (or the pseudogene TRBV3-2) to TRBJ2-4, with 9 bases identical to TRBD1. Germline V lookup: CDR1 LGHDT, CDR2 YNNKEL (reference sequence). After removal of 6 bases from V and 3 bases from J, the junction contained 3 bases not matched to a gene. The CDR3 is made up of 14 amino acids.

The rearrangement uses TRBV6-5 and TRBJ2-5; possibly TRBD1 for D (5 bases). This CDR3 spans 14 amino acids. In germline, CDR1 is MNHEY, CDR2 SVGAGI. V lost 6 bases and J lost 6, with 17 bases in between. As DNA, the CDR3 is TGTGCCAGCAGCCCAACGACAGTGAGACAGACCCAGTACTTC. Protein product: CASSPTTVRQTQYF.

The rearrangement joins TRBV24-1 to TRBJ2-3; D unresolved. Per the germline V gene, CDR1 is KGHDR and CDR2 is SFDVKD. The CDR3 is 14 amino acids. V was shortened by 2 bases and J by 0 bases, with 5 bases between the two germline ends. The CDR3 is CATSDSLSTDTQYF. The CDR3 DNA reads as TGTGCCACCAGTGATTCCCTCAGCACAGATACGCAGTATTTT.

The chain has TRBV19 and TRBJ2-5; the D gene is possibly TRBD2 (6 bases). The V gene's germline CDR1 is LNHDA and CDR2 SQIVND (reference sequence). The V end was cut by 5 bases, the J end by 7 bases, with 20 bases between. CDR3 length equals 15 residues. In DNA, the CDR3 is TGTGCCAGTAGTGTCGGGAGTGAGTTTGCGGGGACCCAGTACTTC. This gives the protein CASSVGSEFAGTQYF. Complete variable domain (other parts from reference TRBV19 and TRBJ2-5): DGGITQSPKYLFRKEGQNVTLSCEQNLNHDAMYWYRQDPGQGLRLIYYSQIVNDFQKGDIAEGYSVSREKKESFPLTVTSAQKNPTAFYLCASSVGSEFAGTQYFGPGTRLLVL.

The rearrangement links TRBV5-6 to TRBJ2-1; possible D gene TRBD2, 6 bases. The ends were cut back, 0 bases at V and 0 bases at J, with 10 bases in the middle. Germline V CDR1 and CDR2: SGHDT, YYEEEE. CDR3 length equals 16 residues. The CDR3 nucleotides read TGTGCCAGCAGCTTGGCCGGGAGAATCTCCTACAATGAGCAGTTCTTC. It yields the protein CASSLAGRISYNEQFF.

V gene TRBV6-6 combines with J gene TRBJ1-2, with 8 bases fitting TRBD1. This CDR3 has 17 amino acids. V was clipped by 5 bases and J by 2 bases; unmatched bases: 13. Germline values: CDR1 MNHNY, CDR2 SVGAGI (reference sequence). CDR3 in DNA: TGTGCCAGCAGTCGAACACGGACAGGGACGGCAAACTATGGCTACACCTTC. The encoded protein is CASSRTRTGTANYGYTF.

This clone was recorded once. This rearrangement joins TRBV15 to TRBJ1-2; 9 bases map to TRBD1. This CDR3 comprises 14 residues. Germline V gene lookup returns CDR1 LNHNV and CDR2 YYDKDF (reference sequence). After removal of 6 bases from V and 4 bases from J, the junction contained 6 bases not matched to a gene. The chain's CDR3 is CATSPDRGGYGYTF. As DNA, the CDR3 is TGTGCCACCAGTCCGGACAGGGGTGGCTATGGCTACACCTTC.

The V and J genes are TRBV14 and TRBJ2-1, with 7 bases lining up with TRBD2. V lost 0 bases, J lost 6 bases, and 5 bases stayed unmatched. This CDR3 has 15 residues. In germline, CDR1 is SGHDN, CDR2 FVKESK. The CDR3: CASSQDRGLRNEQFF. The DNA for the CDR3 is TGTGCCAGCAGCCAAGATAGGGGACTACGCAATGAGCAGTTCTTC.

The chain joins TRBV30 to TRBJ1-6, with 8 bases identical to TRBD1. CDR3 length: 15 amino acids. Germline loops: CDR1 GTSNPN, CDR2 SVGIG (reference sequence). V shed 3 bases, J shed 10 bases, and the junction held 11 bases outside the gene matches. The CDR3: CAWRLGGTGDSPLHF. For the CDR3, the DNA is TGTGCCTGGAGATTGGGGGGGACAGGAGACTCACCCCTCCACTTT.

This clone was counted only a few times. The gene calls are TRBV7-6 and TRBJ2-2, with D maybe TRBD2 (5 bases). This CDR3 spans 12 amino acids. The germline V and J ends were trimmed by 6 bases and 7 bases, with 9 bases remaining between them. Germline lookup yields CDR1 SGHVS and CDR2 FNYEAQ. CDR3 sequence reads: CASRREIGELFF. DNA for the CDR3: TGTGCCAGCAGAAGGGAGATCGGGGAGCTGTTTTTT.